The clone carrying this TCR beta chain turned up a few times. The antigen is undetermined. The entry originates in a study of beta chain features in type 1 diabetes. Findings and caveats of the study: PCR may have favored shorter templates equally in patients and controls.

cDNA synthesis used the whole RNA isolate, giving expressed TCRB sequences. Read counts averaged around 3.6 million for samples of naive, central memory and regulatory T cells. The table came from immunoSEQ multiplex PCR; TCRdb's copy has only in-frame clones and leaves some out. The sample includes about 450,000 clones, roughly 11% of them seen just once. Donors contributed one heparinised blood draw apiece, averaging about 116 mL. Post-sort purity exceeded 95% for all sorted populations. This CDR3 spans 13 amino acids. Between the trimmed V and J ends, which lost 4 bases and 3 bases, there was a span of 10 bases. Germline lookup yields CDR1 SEHNR and CDR2 FQNEAQ (reference sequence).

The sequenced sample was naive CD4+ T cells from blood. This receptor was identified in a woman under 30 in good health. The V call is TRBV7-9, the J call TRBJ2-7; no clear D. CDR3 sequence reads: CASSYEAYYEQYV. In DNA, the CDR3 is TGTGCCAGCAGCTACGAGGCGTACTACGAGCAGTACGTC.